This record covers a single TCR beta chain. Its antigen remains unidentified. The data derive from a study of T cell responses to AZD1222 COVID-19 vaccine. Data came from immunoSEQ multiplex PCR; TCRdb stores just in-frame clones and leaves some out. The sample includes approximately 100,000 clones, about 91% of them seen just once. Study-wide results and limits: Donors, mostly white British, included more females; clonal diversity was possibly underestimated. Seropositive AZD1222 recipients at baseline numbered only 5 or 6. CD4 TCRs associated with vaccination spanned spike, dominating at 160-218 and 743-854. The breadth and depth of Spike-specific TCRs increased once two AZD1222 doses had been given.

Germline V gene sequence: CDR1 GTSNPN, CDR2 SVGIG (reference sequence). This CDR3 is 15 amino acids long. Trimming stripped 0 bases from V and 3 bases from J, with 12 bases between. The chain recombines TRBV30 with TRBJ2-1; D possibly uses TRBD1 or TRBD2 (5 bases each). This receptor was identified in an adult in good health. This sample comprised peripheral blood, obtained on day 0 of AZD1222 vaccination. The CDR3 DNA reads as TGTGCCTGGAGTGTAATAGGGGCGGGCTACAATGAGCAGTTCTTC. Encoded protein: CAWSVIGAGYNEQFF.